This TCR beta chain was recovered during a study of regulatory T cells in long-lasting Graves disease. This clonotype was detected many times. At one boundary the junction diverges from the germline segment, which might be a read error. Time point given: newly diagnosed GD, antithyroid drugs for less than 3 months. RNA from PBMCs was the source of the TCR library. With iRepertoire HTBI primers and Arm-PCR of CDR3 regions, TCR beta libraries were built. TCRdb used MiXCR to reprocess the multiplex PCR reads, holding one entry per CDR3 protein. The data show about 420,000 distinct CDR3 sequences, about 16% seen once. This sample was shared with a second study, whose subject was T cells in Graves' hyperthyroidism and ophthalmopathy. That paper notes: The HTBI primer set was used in a first-round RT-PCR of the TCR CDR3. Ophthalmopathy and stable hyperthyroidism were separated by a 13 V-J model.

This specimen was peripheral blood mononuclear cells (PBMCs), taken at new diagnosis, from a patient treated with antithyroid drugs. The source is a woman aged 18-29 years with Graves disease.

CDR3 loop: CASSPGPDPQYF. The CDR3 DNA follows: TGTGCCAGCAGCCCGGGACCAGATCCGCAGTATTTT. The gene calls are TRBV3-1 and TRBJ2-3, with D perhaps TRBD1 or TRBD2 (5 bases each). Germline V CDR1 and CDR2: LGHDT, YNNKEL (reference sequence). This CDR3 spans 12 amino acids.